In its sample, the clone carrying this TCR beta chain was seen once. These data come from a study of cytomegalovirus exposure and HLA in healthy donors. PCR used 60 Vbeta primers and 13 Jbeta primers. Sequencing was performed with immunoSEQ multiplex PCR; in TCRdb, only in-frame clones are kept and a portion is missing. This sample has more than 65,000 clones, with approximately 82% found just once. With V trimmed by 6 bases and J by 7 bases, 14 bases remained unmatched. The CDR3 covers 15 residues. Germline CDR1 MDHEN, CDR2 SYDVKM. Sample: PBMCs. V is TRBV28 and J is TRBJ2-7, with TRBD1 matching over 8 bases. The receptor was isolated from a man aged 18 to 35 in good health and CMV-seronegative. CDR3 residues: CASRPTGTGTGEQYF. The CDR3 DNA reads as TGTGCCAGCAGGCCAACCGGGACAGGAACGGGAGAGCAGTACTTC.